This entry features one T cell receptor beta chain sequence. It has no known antigen specificity. Per-nucleotide qualities are absent, and no much larger clonotype sits a single base away. The CDR3, from cysteine to phenylalanine, totals 14 residues. Only CDR3 DNA remains: 42 bases, in frame from the first base. Looking up the germline V gene yields CDR1 MNHEY and CDR2 SVGAGI. At the junction V is shortened by 6 bases and J by 1 base, with 11 bases in between. The goal of deep resolution MiSeq sequencing was a depth between 1 in 1 million and 1 in 200,000 T cells, and coverage averaged 10x per clonotype. The immunoSEQ hsTCRB Kit was used to generate the TCR beta libraries. Processing in the source paper ran as follows. The data were analyzed with ImmunoSEQ Analyzer and ImmunoSEQ Data Assistant, and V, D and J gene assignments followed IMGT definitions. Clonality, with values ranging from 0 to 1, was calculated as one minus the normalized Shannon entropy of productive rearrangement frequencies. Only overrepresented clonotypes making up at least 0.05% of each patient's repertoire were included in the public clonotype analysis. Repertoires from thirteen age-matched healthy donors in immuneACCESS were used as clonality controls. TCRdb re-hosts the immuneACCESS table, in-frame sequences only. Its copies lack some clones; in the studies checked, an unresolved V gene accounts for under half of them, and the cause for the rest is not known. For V, J and clone size, that table is used; D and trimming come from the DNA. The sample table shows roughly 200,000 clones, and 75% to 85% are seen once. The top ten clonotypes cover about an eighth of the sample.

The data were obtained in a study of cytotoxic CD8 clonotypes in ibrutinib-treated CLL (dated by TCRdb to about 2021). A note on the overall study: In this cohort, approximately 15 patients were treatment-naive and approximately ten were relapsed/refractory, while under 18 had unmutated IGHV. Responses were partial in 25 or so patients and complete in 2; after median 68 months follow-up, about 14 stayed in remission and some twelve progressed. Response samples were taken after a median of 12 months on treatment, ranging from 6 to 36 months. Samples averaged 255,043 productive templates and 80,000 to 100,000 productive rearrangements. Of the approximately 91 people in the trial, around 25 had longitudinal samples available. Cryopreserved peripheral blood mononuclear cells were obtained before treatment, at response, and at either sustained remission or disease progression. All remission and progressive disease samples were collected while patients were still receiving ibrutinib. General findings and caveats noted by the study authors: Baseline clonality exceeded that of age-matched healthy donors and correlated strongly with circulating CD8+ T-cell counts. At ibrutinib response clonality went up, during sustained remission it held steady, and at progression it dropped back toward baseline. Sampling times were not matched between patients in sustained remission and patients whose disease was progressing, and lymph node repertoires were not examined. Public clonotypes were rare and either contracted or stayed stable during treatment, and the rise in clonality at ibrutinib response reflected the expansion of private clonotypes.

The sample's time point label, decoded: approximately 11 months on ibrutinib. For TCR beta library preparation, 1.5 to 2 micrograms of genomic DNA were isolated from cryopreserved PBMCs. Longitudinal blood samples from CLL patients on ibrutinib monotherapy underwent high-throughput TCR beta sequencing. The patients were enrolled in a single-center, open-label phase 2 trial of ibrutinib monotherapy. Sequenced material: PBMCs, taken after 12 months of ibrutinib treatment. The receptor chain draws on TRBV6-5 and TRBJ2-3, with the identity of the D gene unclear. The sequence derives from a human donor with chronic lymphocytic leukemia. The CDR3 region: CASRSPMGTDTQYF. The nucleotides read TGTGCCAGCAGGAGTCCGATGGGCACAGATACGCAGTATTTT.